This T cell receptor beta chain was found in a study of T cell responses to AZD1222 COVID-19 vaccine. Whole-study results and caveats: Sampling captured repertoires only after the peak T cell response. Most donors were white British, females outnumbered males, and clonal diversity was possibly underestimated.

The V and J ends lost 6 bases and 6 bases respectively, with 14 bases between them. The germline CDR1 and CDR2 sequences are MDHEN and SYDVKM. This CDR3 contains 13 residues. TCRdb's copy holds only in-frame clones and misses some; the assay was immunoSEQ multiplex PCR. The sample includes about 84,000 clones, roughly nine tenths of them seen just once. Researchers grouped second doses given at about 4 or about 12 weeks into one pool. Turning to this clone: Its antigen is undetermined.

The sequenced sample was peripheral blood, obtained 28 days after the second AZD1222 dose. The chain employs TRBV28 and TRBJ1-1; perhaps TRBD1 as D (5 bases). The clonotype was recovered from an adult who received the AZD1222 COVID-19 vaccine. CDR3 sequence reads: CASSQQVAPEAFF. CDR3 nucleotide sequence: TGTGCCAGCAGCCAACAGGTAGCTCCTGAAGCTTTCTTT.